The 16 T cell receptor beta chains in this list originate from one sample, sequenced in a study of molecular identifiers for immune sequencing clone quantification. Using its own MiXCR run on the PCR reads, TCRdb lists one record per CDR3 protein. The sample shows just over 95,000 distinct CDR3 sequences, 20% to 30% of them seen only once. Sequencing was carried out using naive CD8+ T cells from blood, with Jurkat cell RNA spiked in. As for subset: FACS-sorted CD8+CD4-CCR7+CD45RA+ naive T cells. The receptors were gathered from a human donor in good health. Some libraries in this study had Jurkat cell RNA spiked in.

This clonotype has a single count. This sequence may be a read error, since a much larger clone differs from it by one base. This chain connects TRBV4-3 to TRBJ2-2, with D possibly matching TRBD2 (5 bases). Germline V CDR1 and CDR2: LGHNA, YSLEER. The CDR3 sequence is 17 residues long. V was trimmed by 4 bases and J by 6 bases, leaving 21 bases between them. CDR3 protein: CASSRDYLVRGAGELFF. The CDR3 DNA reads TGCGCCAGCAGCCGAGATTACTTAGTTCGGGGAGCCGGGGAGCTGTTTTTT.

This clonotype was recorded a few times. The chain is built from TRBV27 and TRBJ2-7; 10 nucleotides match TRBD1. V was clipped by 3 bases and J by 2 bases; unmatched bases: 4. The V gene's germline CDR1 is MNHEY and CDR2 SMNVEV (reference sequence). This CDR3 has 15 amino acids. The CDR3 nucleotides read TGTGCCAGCAGTTTCTCGGGACAGGGGCCCTACGAGCAGTACTTC. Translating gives CASSFSGQGPYEQYF.

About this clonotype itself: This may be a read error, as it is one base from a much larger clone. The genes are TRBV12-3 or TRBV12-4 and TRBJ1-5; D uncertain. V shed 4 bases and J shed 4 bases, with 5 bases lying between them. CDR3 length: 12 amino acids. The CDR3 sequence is CASSWVNQPQHF. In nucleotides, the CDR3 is TGTGCCAGCAGTTGGGTGAATCAGCCCCAGCATTTT.

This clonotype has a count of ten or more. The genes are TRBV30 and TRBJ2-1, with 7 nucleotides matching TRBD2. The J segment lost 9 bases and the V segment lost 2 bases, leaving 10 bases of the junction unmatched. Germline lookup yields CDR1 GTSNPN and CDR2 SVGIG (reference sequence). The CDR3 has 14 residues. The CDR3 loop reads CAWSLASGNSEQFF. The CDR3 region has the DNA TGTGCCTGGAGTCTGGCCAGCGGGAATAGTGAGCAGTTCTTC.

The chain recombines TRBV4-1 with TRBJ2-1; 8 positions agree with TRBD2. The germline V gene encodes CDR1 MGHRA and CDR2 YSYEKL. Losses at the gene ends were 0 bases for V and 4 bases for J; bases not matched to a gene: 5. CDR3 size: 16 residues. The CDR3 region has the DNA TGCGCCAGCAGCCAAGATGGGGTAGCGGGGTACAATGAGCAGTTCTTC. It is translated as CASSQDGVAGYNEQFF.

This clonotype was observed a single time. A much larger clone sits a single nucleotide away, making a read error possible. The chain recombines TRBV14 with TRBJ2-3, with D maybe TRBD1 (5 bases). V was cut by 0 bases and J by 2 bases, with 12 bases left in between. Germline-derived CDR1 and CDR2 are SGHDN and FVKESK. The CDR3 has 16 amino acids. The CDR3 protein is CASSQDPTEYTDTQYF. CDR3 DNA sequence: TGTGCCAGCAGCCAAGATCCGACAGAGTACACAGATACGCAGTATTTT.

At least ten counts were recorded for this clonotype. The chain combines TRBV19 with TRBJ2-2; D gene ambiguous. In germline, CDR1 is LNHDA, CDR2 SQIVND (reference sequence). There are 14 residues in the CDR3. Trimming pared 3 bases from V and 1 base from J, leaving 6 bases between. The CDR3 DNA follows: TGTGCCAGTAGTATTTTAAGGAACACCGGGGAGCTGTTTTTT. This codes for CASSILRNTGELFF.

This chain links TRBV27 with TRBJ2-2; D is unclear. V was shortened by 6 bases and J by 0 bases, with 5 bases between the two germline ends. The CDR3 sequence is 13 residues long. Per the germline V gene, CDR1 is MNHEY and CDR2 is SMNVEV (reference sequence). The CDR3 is CASSNSNTGELFF. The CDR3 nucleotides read TGTGCCAGCAGCAACTCGAACACCGGGGAGCTGTTTTTT.

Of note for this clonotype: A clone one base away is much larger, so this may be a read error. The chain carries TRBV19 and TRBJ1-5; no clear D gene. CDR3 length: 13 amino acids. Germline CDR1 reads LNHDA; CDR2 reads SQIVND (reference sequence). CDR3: CASGIDQDLTQHF. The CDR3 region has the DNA TGTGCCAGTGGTATAGATCAAGACCTGACCCAGCATTTT.

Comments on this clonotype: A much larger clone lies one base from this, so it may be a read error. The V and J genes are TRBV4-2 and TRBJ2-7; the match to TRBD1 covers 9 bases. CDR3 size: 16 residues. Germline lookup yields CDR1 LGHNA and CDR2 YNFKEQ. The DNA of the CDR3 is TGTGCCAGCAGCCCGTCGGACAGGGGTCTCACCTACGGGCAGTACTTC. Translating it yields CASSPSDRGLTYGQYF.

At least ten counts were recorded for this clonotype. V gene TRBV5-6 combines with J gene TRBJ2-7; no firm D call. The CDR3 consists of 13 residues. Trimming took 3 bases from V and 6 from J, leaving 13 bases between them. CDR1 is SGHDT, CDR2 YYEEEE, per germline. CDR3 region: CASSSGITSEQYF. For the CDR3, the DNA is TGTGCCAGCAGCTCCGGTATTACAAGCGAGCAGTACTTC.

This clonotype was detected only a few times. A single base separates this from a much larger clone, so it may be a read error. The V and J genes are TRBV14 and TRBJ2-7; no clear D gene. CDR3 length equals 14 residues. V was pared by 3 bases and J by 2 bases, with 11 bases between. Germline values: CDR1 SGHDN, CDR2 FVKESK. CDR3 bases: TGTGCCAGCAGCCAGGGGTTCGGCCCCTACGAGCAGTACTTC. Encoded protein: CASSQGFGPYEQYF. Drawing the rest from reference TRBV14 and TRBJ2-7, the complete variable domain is EAGVTQFPSHSVIEKGQTVTLRCDPISGHDNLYWYRRVMGKEIKFLLHFVKESKQDESGMPNNRFLAERTGGTYSTLKVQPAELEDSGVYFCASSQGFGPYEQYFGPGTRLTVT.

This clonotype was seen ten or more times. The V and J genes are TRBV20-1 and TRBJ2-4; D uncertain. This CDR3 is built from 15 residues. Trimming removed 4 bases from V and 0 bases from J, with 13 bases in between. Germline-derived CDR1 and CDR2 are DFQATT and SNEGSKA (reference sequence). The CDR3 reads CSAMSQQPAKNIQYF. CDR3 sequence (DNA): TGCAGTGCTATGTCACAACAGCCAGCCAAAAACATTCAGTACTTC.

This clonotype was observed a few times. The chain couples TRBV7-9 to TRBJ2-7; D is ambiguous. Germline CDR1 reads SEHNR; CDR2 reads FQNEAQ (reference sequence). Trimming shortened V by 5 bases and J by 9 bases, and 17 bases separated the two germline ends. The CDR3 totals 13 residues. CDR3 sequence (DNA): TGTGCCAGCAGCCAATCCCCCGGGTTGGGGCAGTACTTC. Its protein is CASSQSPGLGQYF.

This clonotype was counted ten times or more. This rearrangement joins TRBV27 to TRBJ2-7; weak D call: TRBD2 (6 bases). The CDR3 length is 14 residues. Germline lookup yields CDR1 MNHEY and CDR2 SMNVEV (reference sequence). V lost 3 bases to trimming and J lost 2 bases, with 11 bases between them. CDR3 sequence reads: CASSFGGAAYEQYF. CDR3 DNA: TGTGCCAGCAGTTTCGGGGGTGCCGCCTACGAGCAGTACTTC.

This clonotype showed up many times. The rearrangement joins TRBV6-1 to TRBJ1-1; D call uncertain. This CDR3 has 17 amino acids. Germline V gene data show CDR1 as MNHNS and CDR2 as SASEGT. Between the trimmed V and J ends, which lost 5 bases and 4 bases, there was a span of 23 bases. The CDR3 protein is CASSSTPPGQPSTEAFF. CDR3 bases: TGTGCCAGCAGTTCAACTCCGCCCGGGCAGCCAAGCACTGAAGCTTTCTTT.